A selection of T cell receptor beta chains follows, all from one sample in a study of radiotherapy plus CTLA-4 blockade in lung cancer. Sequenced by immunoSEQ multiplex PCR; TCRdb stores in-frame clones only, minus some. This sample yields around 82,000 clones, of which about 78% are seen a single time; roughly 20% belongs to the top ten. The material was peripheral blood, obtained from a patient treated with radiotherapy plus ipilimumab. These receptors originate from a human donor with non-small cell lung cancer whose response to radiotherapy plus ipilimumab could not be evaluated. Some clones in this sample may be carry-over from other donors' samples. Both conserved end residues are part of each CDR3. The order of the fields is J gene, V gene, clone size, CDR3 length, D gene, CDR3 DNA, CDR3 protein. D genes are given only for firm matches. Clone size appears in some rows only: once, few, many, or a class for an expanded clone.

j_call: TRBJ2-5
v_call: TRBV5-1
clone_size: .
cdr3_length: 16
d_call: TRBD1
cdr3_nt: TGCGCCAGCAGCTTTCCGGGACAGGGGGCAGGAGAGACCCAGTACTTC
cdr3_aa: CASSFPGQGAGETQYF

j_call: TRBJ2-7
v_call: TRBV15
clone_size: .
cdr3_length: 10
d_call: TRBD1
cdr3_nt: TGTGCCACCACCCAGGCAGGGGGCGACTTC
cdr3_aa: CATTQAGGDF

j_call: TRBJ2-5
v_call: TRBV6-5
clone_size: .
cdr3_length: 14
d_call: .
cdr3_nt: TGTGCCAGCAGTCGAGCCGGGACACTAGAGACCCAGTACTTC
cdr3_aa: CASSRAGTLETQYF

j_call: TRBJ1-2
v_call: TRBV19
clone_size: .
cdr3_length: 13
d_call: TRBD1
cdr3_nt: TGTGCCAGTAGTCTCGGGACAGGGTACGGCTACACCTTC
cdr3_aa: CASSLGTGYGYTF

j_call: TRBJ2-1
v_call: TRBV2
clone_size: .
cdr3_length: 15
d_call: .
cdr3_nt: TGTGCCAGCAGTGAGCAGGGGGAGGCTTACAATGAGCAGTTCTTC
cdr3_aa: CASSEQGEAYNEQFF

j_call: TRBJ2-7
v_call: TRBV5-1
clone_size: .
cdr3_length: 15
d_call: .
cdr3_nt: TGCGCCAGCAACCCTGCGGGGGCAGCGCAAGGCGAGCAGTACTTC
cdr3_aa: CASNPAGAAQGEQYF

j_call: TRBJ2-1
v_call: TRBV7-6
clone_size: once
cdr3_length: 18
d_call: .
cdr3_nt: TGTGCCAGCAGCTTAGAAGACTGGCGGGCTAGCGTATACAATGAGCAGTTCTTC
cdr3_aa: CASSLEDWRASVYNEQFF

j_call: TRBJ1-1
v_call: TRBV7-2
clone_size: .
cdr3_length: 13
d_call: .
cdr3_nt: TGTGCCAGCAGCTTAGACGGACTCACTGAAGCTTTCTTT
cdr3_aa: CASSLDGLTEAFF

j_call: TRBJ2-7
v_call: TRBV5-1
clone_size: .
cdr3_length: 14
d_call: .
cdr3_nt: TGCGCCAGCAGCTTGGGAGGCCCGGAAAACGAGCAGTACTTC
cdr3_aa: CASSLGGPENEQYF

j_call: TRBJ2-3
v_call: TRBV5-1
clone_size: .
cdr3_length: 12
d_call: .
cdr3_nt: TGCGCCAGCAGTGACTCCCCCGATACGCAGTATTTT
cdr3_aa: CASSDSPDTQYF

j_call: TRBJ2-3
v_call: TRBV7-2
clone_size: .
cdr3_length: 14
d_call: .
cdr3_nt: TGTGCCAGCAGACGATGGGGGGAGACAGATACGCAGTATTTT
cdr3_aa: CASRRWGETDTQYF

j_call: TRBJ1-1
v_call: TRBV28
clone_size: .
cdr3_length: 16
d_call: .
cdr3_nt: TGTGCCAGCAGTTTACCCTCGACAGGTGAGAACACTGAAGCTTTCTTT
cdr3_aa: CASSLPSTGENTEAFF

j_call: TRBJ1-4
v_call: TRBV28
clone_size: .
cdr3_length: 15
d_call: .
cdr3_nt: TGTGCCAGCAGCACTACAAGATTCCTTAATGAAAAACTGTTTTTT
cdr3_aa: CASSTTRFLNEKLFF

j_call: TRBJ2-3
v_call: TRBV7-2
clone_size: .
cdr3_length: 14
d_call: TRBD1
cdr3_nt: TGTGCCAGCAGCCCGGGACAGGGGTCAGATACGCAGTATTTT
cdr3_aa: CASSPGQGSDTQYF

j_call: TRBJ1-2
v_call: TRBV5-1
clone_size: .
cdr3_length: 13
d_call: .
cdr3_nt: TGCGCCAGCAGCCCCAGGGACATCTATGGCTACACCTTC
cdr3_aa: CASSPRDIYGYTF

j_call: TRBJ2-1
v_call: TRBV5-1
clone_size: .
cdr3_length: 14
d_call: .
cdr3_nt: TGCGCCAGCAGCTTTATTCCCTCCTACAATGAGCAGTTCTTC
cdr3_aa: CASSFIPSYNEQFF

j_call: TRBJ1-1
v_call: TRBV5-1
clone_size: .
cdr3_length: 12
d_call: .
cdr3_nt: TGCGCCAGCAGCAGGGACTACACTGAAGCTTTCTTT
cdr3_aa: CASSRDYTEAFF

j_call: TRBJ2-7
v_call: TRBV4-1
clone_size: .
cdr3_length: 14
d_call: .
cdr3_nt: TGCGCCAGCAGCCAAGCCAAGGGGCTCTACGAGCAGTACTTC
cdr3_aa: CASSQAKGLYEQYF

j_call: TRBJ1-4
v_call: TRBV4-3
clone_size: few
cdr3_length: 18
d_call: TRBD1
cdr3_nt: TGCGCCAGCAGCCAAGATAGGGGGCGGGGCCGGGTCCATGAAAAACTGTTTTTT
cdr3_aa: CASSQDRGRGRVHEKLFF

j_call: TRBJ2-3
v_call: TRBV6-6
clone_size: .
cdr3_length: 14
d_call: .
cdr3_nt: TGTGCCACCTCCTTAGTTGTTGGTACAGATACGCAGTATTTT
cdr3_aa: CATSLVVGTDTQYF

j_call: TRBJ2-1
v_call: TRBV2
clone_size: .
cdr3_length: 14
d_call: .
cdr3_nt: TGTGCCAGCAGGGGGAGATCCCAGGACAATGAGCAGTTCTTC
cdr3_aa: CASRGRSQDNEQFF

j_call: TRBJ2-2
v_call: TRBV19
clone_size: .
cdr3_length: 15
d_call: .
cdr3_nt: TGTGCCAGTAGTAAGGCTCGGAGGGAGACCGGGGAGCTGTTTTTT
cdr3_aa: CASSKARRETGELFF

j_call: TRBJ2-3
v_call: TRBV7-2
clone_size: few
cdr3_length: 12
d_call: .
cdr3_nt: TGTGCCAGCAGCCCGGGGTGGGGTACGCAGTATTTT
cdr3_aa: CASSPGWGTQYF

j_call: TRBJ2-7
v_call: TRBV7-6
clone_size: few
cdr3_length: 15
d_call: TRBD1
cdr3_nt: TGTGCCAGCAGCTTCACAGGGGCGAGTTACTACGAGCAGTACTTC
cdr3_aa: CASSFTGASYYEQYF

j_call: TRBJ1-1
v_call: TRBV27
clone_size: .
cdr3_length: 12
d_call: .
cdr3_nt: TGTGCCAGCAGCCTATCAGGAAGCGAAGCTTTCTTT
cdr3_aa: CASSLSGSEAFF

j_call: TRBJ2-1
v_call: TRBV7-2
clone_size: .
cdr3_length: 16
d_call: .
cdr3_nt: TGTGCCAGCAGCTTATCGGGGGGCCTCACCTACAATGAGCAGTTCTTC
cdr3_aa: CASSLSGGLTYNEQFF

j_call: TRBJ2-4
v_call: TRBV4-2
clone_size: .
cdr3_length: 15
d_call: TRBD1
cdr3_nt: TGTGCCAGCAGCTCCTCGACAGGGAAAGGAAACATTCAGTACTTC
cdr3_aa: CASSSSTGKGNIQYF